Listed here are 26 T cell receptor beta chains from one sample, sequenced in a study of blood T cell repertoires in COVID-19. Generated by immunoSEQ multiplex PCR, the TCRdb table keeps only in-frame clones and is missing some. The data contain 60,000 to 85,000 clones, 85% of them singletons. Sequencing was done on a sample of peripheral blood. The receptors come from a man between 60 and 75 years old with COVID-19, enrolled during active disease.

The genes are TRBV2 and TRBJ1-5, with D maybe TRBD1 (6 bases). The CDR3 is 13 residues long. The germline V and J ends were trimmed by 7 bases and 4 bases, with 11 bases remaining between them. Germline loops: CDR1 SNHLY, CDR2 FYNNEI. CDR3 loop: CASTGQINQPQHF. CDR3 DNA sequence: TGTGCCAGCACTGGACAGATTAATCAGCCCCAGCATTTT.

The chain uses TRBV2 and TRBJ2-7; 7 nucleotides match TRBD2. This CDR3 contains 16 residues. Losses at the gene ends were 6 bases for V and 7 bases for J; bases not matched to a gene: 18. Germline V CDR1 and CDR2: SNHLY, FYNNEI. CDR3 sequence reads: CASRGRGQSFTTEQYF. As DNA, the CDR3 is TGTGCCAGCAGGGGGAGGGGTCAGTCGTTCACTACGGAGCAGTACTTC.

V gene TRBV10-3 combines with J gene TRBJ2-5; 7 bases match TRBD1. The CDR3 has 12 residues. V gave up 0 bases and J gave up 13 bases; unmatched junction bases: 5. In germline, CDR1 is ENHRY, CDR2 SYGVKD. The CDR3 DNA is TGTGCCATCAGTGAGTCACAGGGGCGCCCGTACTTC. As protein: CAISESQGRPYF.

This rearrangement joins TRBV6-1 to TRBJ2-1; tentatively, D is TRBD1 (5 bases). This CDR3 contains 14 residues. Germline V gene lookup returns CDR1 MNHNS and CDR2 SASEGT. V shed 1 base and J shed 9 bases, with 13 bases lying between them. The CDR3 nucleotides are TGTGCCAGCAGTGAAGTGGCAGGGTCCGGTGAGCAGTTCTTC. Amino acids: CASSEVAGSGEQFF.

This rearrangement joins TRBV5-1 to TRBJ1-4, with no clear D. CDR1 SGHRS and CDR2 YFSETQ come from the germline V gene. Between the trimmed V and J ends, which lost 0 bases and 5 bases, there was a span of 5 bases. CDR3 length equals 13 residues. CDR3 in amino acids: CASSLEENEKLFF. CDR3 nucleotide sequence: TGCGCCAGCAGCTTGGAAGAGAATGAAAAACTGTTTTTT.

This clone turned up a few times. This rearrangement joins TRBV3-1 (or the pseudogene TRBV3-2) to TRBJ2-1; D is unclear. The length of the CDR3 is 14 residues. The germline CDR1 and CDR2 sequences are LGHDT and YNNKEL (reference sequence). The V end was cut by 0 bases, the J end by 6 bases, with 9 bases between. The CDR3 protein is CASSQENRANEQFF. The CDR3, as DNA: TGTGCCAGCAGCCAAGAAAATAGAGCCAATGAGCAGTTCTTC.

V is TRBV28 and J is TRBJ2-7; 9 positions match TRBD1. The V segment lost 6 bases and the J segment 1 base; nucleotides outside the gene matches: 7. The length of the CDR3 is 15 residues. Germline CDR1 and CDR2: MDHEN and SYDVKM. The CDR3 sequence is CASRPPGQGSYEQYF. The CDR3 DNA reads as TGTGCCAGCAGGCCTCCGGGACAGGGTTCCTACGAGCAGTACTTC.

For the CDR3, the DNA is TGTGCCAGCAGCCAGAGGGACAGGGATAATTCACCCCTCCACTTT. It translates to CASSQRDRDNSPLHF. The chain employs TRBV3-1 (or the pseudogene TRBV3-2) and TRBJ1-6, with 9 bases fitting TRBD1. Germline CDR1 reads LGHDT; CDR2 reads YNNKEL (reference sequence). This CDR3 has 15 amino acids. Trimming removed 3 bases from V and 5 bases from J; junction bases left unmatched: 2.

The chain employs TRBV20-1 and TRBJ2-5, with a weak D call TRBD1 (6 bases). The germline CDR1 and CDR2 sequences are DFQATT and SNEGSKA (reference sequence). The germline V and J ends were trimmed by 4 bases and 4 bases, with 7 bases remaining between them. This CDR3 has 11 residues. DNA of the CDR3: TGCAGTGCTAAAGGGGGAGAGACCCAGTACTTC. As protein: CSAKGGETQYF.

The V and J genes are TRBV6-5 and TRBJ2-5; 9 bases map to TRBD2. Germline values: CDR1 MNHEY, CDR2 SVGAGI. This CDR3 comprises 14 residues. V was pared by 6 bases and J by 2 bases, with 4 bases of the junction left unmatched. This chain's CDR3 is CASRPTSGQETQYF. The CDR3 coding sequence is TGTGCCAGCAGACCGACTAGCGGACAAGAGACCCAGTACTTC.

The V and J genes are TRBV7-3 and TRBJ1-2, with D uncertain. This CDR3 comprises 13 residues. The germline V and J ends were trimmed by 3 bases and 4 bases, with 9 bases remaining between them. Germline loops: CDR1 SGHTA, CDR2 FQGTGA. The CDR3, as DNA: TGTGCCAGCAGCTTTGGGGAGGGCTATGGCTACACCTTC. It translates to CASSFGEGYGYTF.

The chain couples TRBV7-9 to TRBJ2-3; 8 bases map to TRBD1. V trimming: 7 bases; J trimming: 6 bases; junction bases outside the gene matches: 6. Germline-derived CDR1 and CDR2 are SEHNR and FQNEAQ (reference sequence). The CDR3 runs to 13 residues. In DNA form, the CDR3 reads TGTGCCAGCATTCAGGGGGCTTGGGATACGCAGTATTTT. Amino acid sequence: CASIQGAWDTQYF.

V gene TRBV5-1 combines with J gene TRBJ1-2; TRBD1 matches 7 bases. Germline CDR1 and CDR2: SGHRS and YFSETQ. The CDR3 runs to 15 residues. V shed 4 bases, J shed 5 bases, and the junction held 11 bases outside the gene matches. CDR3 DNA: TGCGCCAGCAGCCCGGGGGACAGCAACCATTATGGCTACACCTTC. This codes for CASSPGDSNHYGYTF. The whole variable domain, filled in from reference TRBV5-1 and TRBJ1-2, reads KAGVTQTPRYLIKTRGQQVTLSCSPISGHRSVSWYQQTPGQGLQFLFEYFSETQRNKGNFPGRFSGRQFSNSRSEMNVSTLELGDSALYLCASSPGDSNHYGYTFGSGTRLTVV.

The chain employs TRBV30 and TRBJ1-1; weak D call: TRBD1 (5 bases). The CDR3 is 14 residues long. V lost 4 bases and J lost 0, with 12 bases in between. Germline V gene lookup returns CDR1 GTSNPN and CDR2 SVGIG (reference sequence). The CDR3 region has the DNA TGTGCCTGGAACCGAGGGACTTTGAACACTGAAGCTTTCTTT. Its protein is CAWNRGTLNTEAFF.

This chain joins TRBV24-1 and TRBJ2-5; 7 nucleotides agree with TRBD2. V dropped 10 bases and J dropped 4; count of bases not matched to a gene: 14. The CDR3 is made up of 15 amino acids. Germline CDR1 reads KGHDR; CDR2 reads SFDVKD. The CDR3 reads CATSFREGLVETQYF. The CDR3 coding sequence is TGTGCCACTTCATTCAGGGAGGGCCTAGTAGAGACCCAGTACTTC.

The chain couples TRBV7-9 to TRBJ1-2, with no clear D. The CDR3 spans 13 residues. The V and J ends lost 8 bases and 6 bases respectively, with 16 bases between them. The germline V gene encodes CDR1 SEHNR and CDR2 FQNEAQ (reference sequence). CDR3 coding DNA: TGTGCCAGCTCCATAAGATCCGGGGATGGCTACACCTTC. This gives the protein CASSIRSGDGYTF.

The J gene is TRBJ1-5, the V gene TRBV19; 9 bases match TRBD1. The V and J ends lost 4 bases and 7 bases, in that order; junction bases with no gene match: 5. This CDR3 region has 14 residues. The germline V gene has CDR1 LNHDA and CDR2 SQIVND (reference sequence). CDR3 in amino acids: CASSTGTGIQPQHF. CDR3 nucleotides: TGTGCCAGTAGTACAGGGACAGGGATCCAGCCCCAGCATTTT.

The rearrangement uses TRBV5-4 and TRBJ1-1; D gene uncertain. From germline, CDR1 is SGHNT and CDR2 YYREEE (reference sequence). The V and J ends lost 4 bases and 0 bases respectively, with 13 bases between them. This CDR3 spans 15 amino acids. In nucleotides, the CDR3 is TGTGCCAGCAGCGGCTCTAACAGCATGAACACTGAAGCTTTCTTT. Amino acid sequence: CASSGSNSMNTEAFF. Looking up the rest from reference TRBV5-4 and TRBJ1-1 gives the full variable domain: ETGVTQSPTHLIKTRGQQVTLRCSSQSGHNTVSWYQQALGQGPQFIFQYYREEENGRGNFPPRFSGLQFPNYSSELNVNALELDDSALYLCASSGSNSMNTEAFFGQGTRLTVV.

The DNA for the CDR3 is TGTGCCAGCTCACCGTCAGAGAGCGGATCTGGAAACACCATATATTTT. It translates to CASSPSESGSGNTIYF. This chain joins TRBV18 and TRBJ1-3; no reliable D call. V was pared by 3 bases and J by 1 base, with 13 bases between. Germline CDR1 KGHSH, CDR2 LQKENI. The CDR3 runs to 16 residues.

The chain uses TRBV6-5 and TRBJ2-3; possibly TRBD2 for D (5 bases). V was shortened by 6 bases and J by 0 bases, with 13 bases between the two germline ends. Germline-derived CDR1 and CDR2 are MNHEY and SVGAGI. This CDR3 region has 15 residues. The chain's CDR3 is CASSPTRTSTDTQYF. CDR3 DNA: TGTGCCAGCAGCCCGACACGGACTAGCACAGATACGCAGTATTTT.

J is TRBJ2-5 and V is TRBV18; D gene ambiguous. From germline, CDR1 is KGHSH and CDR2 LQKENI. This CDR3 has 13 amino acids. V was trimmed by 4 bases and J by 4 bases, leaving 10 bases between them. CDR3: CASSQTPGETQYF. The CDR3 region has the DNA TGTGCCAGCTCACAAACCCCCGGAGAGACCCAGTACTTC.

In DNA form, the CDR3 reads TGTGCCAGCAGTCCCCTTGGGACTAGCGGGACTGGGCAGTTCTTC. It specifies CASSPLGTSGTGQFF. The chain carries TRBV27 and TRBJ2-1; 13 bases match TRBD2. In germline, CDR1 is MNHEY, CDR2 SMNVEV (reference sequence). V dropped 5 bases and J dropped 12; count of bases not matched to a gene: 10. The CDR3 has 15 amino acids.

J is TRBJ1-2 and V is TRBV2; 10 nucleotides agree with TRBD1. Germline loops: CDR1 SNHLY, CDR2 FYNNEI. The CDR3 loop spans 14 amino acids. V was pared by 4 bases and J by 8 bases, with 7 bases of the junction left unmatched. The CDR3 region is CASSVDRGPQGYTF. CDR3 bases: TGTGCCAGCAGTGTTGACAGGGGGCCGCAAGGCTACACCTTC.

The J gene is TRBJ2-5, the V gene TRBV15; 8 bases align to TRBD1. The CDR3 has 15 residues. Germline CDR1 LNHNV, CDR2 YYDKDF (reference sequence). Trimming at V came to 5 bases and at J to 4 bases, leaving 9 bases not matched to a gene. In DNA form, the CDR3 reads TGTGCCACCAGCGGCACTGGACAGGGTTTAGAGACCCAGTACTTC. This translates into CATSGTGQGLETQYF.

The sample holds one count of this clone. The V call is TRBV30, the J call TRBJ2-7; perhaps TRBD1 as D (5 bases). V shed 2 bases and J shed 2 bases, with 19 bases lying between them. Germline V gene sequence: CDR1 GTSNPN, CDR2 SVGIG (reference sequence). The CDR3 is 16 amino acids. The CDR3 bases are TGTGCCTGGAGTTCCTCTTGGGGCCCCAGGGCCTACGAGCAGTACTTC. Its protein is CAWSSSWGPRAYEQYF.

This CDR3 reads CASSLVQGHEQFF. CDR3 sequence (DNA): TGTGCCAGCAGCTTGGTACAGGGTCATGAGCAGTTCTTC. The chain recombines TRBV5-4 with TRBJ2-1, with D possibly being TRBD1 (6 bases). Germline V gene lookup returns CDR1 SGHNT and CDR2 YYREEE (reference sequence). CDR3 length: 13 residues. The germline V and J ends were trimmed by 0 bases and 8 bases, with 9 bases remaining between them. Full variable domain (outside the CDR3, taken from reference TRBV5-4 and TRBJ2-1): ETGVTQSPTHLIKTRGQQVTLRCSSQSGHNTVSWYQQALGQGPQFIFQYYREEENGRGNFPPRFSGLQFPNYSSELNVNALELDDSALYLCASSLVQGHEQFFGPGTRLTVL.